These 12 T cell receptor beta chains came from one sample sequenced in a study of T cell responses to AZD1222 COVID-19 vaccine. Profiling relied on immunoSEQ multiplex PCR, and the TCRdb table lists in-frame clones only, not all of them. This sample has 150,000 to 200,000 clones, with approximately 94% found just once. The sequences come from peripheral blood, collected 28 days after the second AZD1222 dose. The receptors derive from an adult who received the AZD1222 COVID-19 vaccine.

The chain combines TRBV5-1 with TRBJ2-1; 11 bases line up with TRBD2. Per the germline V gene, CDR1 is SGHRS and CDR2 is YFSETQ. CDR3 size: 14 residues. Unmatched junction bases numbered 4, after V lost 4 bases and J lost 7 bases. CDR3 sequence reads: CASSAGLAANEQFF. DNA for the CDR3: TGCGCCAGCAGCGCGGGACTAGCGGCTAATGAGCAGTTCTTC. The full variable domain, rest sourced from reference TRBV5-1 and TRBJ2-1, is KAGVTQTPRYLIKTRGQQVTLSCSPISGHRSVSWYQQTPGQGLQFLFEYFSETQRNKGNFPGRFSGRQFSNSRSEMNVSTLELGDSALYLCASSAGLAANEQFFGPGTRLTVL.

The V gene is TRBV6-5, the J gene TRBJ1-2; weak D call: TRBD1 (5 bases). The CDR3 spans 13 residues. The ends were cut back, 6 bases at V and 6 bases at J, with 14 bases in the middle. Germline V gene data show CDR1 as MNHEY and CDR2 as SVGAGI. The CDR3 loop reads CASRGGGIDGYTF. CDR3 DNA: TGTGCCAGCAGGGGGGGAGGGATCGATGGCTACACCTTC.

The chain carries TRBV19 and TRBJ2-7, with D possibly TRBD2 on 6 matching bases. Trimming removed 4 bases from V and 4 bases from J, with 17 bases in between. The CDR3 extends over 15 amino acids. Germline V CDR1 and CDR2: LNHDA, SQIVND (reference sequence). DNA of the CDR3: TGTGCCAGTAGTAGATCCCGGGACTCGACTTACGAGCAGTACTTC. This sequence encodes CASSRSRDSTYEQYF.

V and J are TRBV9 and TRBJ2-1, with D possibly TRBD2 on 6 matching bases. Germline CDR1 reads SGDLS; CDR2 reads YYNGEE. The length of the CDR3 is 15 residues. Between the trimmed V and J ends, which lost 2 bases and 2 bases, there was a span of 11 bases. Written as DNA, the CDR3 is TGTGCCAGCAGCGTGGGGGGAGAGGCCTACAATGAGCAGTTCTTC. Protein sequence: CASSVGGEAYNEQFF.

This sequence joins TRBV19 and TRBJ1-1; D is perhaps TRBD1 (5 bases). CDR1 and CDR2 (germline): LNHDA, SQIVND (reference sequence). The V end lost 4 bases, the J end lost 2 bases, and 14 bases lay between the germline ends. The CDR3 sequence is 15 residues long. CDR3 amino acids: CASSTRGGINTEAFF. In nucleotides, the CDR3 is TGTGCCAGTAGTACCCGTGGGGGTATCAACACTGAAGCTTTCTTT.

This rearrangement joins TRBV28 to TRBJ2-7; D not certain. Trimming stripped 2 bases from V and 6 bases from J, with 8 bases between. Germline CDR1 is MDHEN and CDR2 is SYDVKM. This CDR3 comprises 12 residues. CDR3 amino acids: CASSLLLGEQYF. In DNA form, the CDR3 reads TGTGCCAGCAGTTTACTCCTGGGCGAGCAGTACTTC.

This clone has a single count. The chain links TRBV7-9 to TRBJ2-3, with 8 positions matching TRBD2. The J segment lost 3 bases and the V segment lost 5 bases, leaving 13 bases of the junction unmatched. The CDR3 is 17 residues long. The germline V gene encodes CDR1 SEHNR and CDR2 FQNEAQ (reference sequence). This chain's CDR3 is CASSPPPGLDLTDTQYF. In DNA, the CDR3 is TGTGCCAGCAGCCCCCCGCCGGGACTAGATCTAACAGATACGCAGTATTTT.

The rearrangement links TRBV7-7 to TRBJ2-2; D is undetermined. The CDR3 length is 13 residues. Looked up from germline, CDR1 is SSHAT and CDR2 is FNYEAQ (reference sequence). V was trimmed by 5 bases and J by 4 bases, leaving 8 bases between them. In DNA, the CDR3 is TGTGCCAGCAGCCAAGAGATCACCGGGGAGCTGTTTTTT. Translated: CASSQEITGELFF.

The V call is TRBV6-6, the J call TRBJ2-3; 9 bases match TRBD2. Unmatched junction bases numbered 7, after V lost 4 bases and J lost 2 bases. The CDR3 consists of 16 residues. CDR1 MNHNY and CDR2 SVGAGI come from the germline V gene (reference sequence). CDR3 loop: CASSSTGTSPTDTQYF. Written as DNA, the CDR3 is TGTGCCAGCAGTTCTACCGGGACTAGCCCCACAGATACGCAGTATTTT.

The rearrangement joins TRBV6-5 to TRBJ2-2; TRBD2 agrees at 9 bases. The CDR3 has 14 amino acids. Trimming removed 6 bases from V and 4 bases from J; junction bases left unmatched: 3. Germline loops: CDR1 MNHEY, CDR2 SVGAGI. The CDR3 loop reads CASSGLALTGELFF. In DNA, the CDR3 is TGTGCCAGCAGCGGACTAGCGCTCACCGGGGAGCTGTTTTTT.

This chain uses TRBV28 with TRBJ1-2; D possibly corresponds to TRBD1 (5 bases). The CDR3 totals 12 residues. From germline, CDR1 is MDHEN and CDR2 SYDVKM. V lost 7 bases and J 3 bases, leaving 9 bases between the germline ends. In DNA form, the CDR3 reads TGTGCCAGCATGGGGCGGGACTATGGCTACACCTTC. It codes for CASMGRDYGYTF.

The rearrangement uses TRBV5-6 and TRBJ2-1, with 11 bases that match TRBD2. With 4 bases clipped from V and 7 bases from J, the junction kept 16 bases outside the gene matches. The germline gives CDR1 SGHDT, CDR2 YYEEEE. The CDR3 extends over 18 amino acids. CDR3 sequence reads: CASSPPRALAGVGNEQFF. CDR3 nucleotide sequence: TGTGCCAGCAGCCCTCCCCGGGCACTAGCGGGAGTGGGGAATGAGCAGTTCTTC.